These 9 T cell receptor beta chains were sequenced from one sample in a study of blood T cell repertoires in COVID-19. Profiling relied on immunoSEQ multiplex PCR, and the TCRdb table lists in-frame clones only, not all of them. The sample comprises 310,000 or so clones, approximately 86% of which are singletons, and roughly 1.3% rests with the top ten. Source material: peripheral blood. These receptors all come from a man between 70 and 80 years old with acute or convalescent COVID-19.

The chain uses TRBV4-1 and TRBJ1-1, with unresolved D. V gave up 4 bases and J gave up 3 bases, with 12 bases separating them. Per germline, CDR1 MGHRA and CDR2 YSYEKL. The CDR3 spans 14 residues. Here the CDR3 reads CASSRSSHDTEAFF. The CDR3, as DNA: TGCGCCAGCAGCCGGTCGAGTCATGACACTGAAGCTTTCTTT.

In nucleotides, the CDR3 is TGCGCCAGCAGTGAGGGGACAAAGAACAATGAGCAGTTCTTC. Protein sequence: CASSEGTKNNEQFF. The chain is built from TRBV10-1 and TRBJ2-1, with a weak D call TRBD1 (6 bases). CDR1 is WNHNN, CDR2 SYGVQD, per germline (reference sequence). CDR3 size: 14 residues. Between the trimmed V and J ends, which lost 2 bases and 5 bases, there was a span of 10 bases.

This clone was found a few times. The chain employs TRBV4-1 and TRBJ2-7; a possible D gene is TRBD1 (7 bases). The CDR3 consists of 15 residues. Trimming took 4 bases from V and 4 from J, leaving 17 bases between them. Germline-derived CDR1 and CDR2 are MGHRA and YSYEKL. Here the CDR3 reads CASSLKAGTAYEQYF. CDR3 nucleotide sequence: TGCGCCAGCAGCCTTAAGGCGGGGACAGCGTACGAGCAGTACTTC.

The chain combines TRBV6-5 with TRBJ2-2; no firm D call. V gave up 5 bases and J gave up 4 bases, with 14 bases separating them. Germline V gene sequence: CDR1 MNHEY, CDR2 SVGAGI. The CDR3 contains 15 residues. This chain's CDR3 is CASSTQSITTGELFF. The DNA of the CDR3 is TGTGCCAGCAGTACCCAATCTATAACCACCGGGGAGCTGTTTTTT.

The chain has TRBV7-2 and TRBJ2-7; 8 positions agree with TRBD2. The CDR3 runs 17 residues. V lost 0 bases and J lost 3; bases outside the gene matches: 10. Looked up from germline, CDR1 is SGHTA and CDR2 is FQGNSA. CDR3 sequence reads: CASSLAGFGGGSYEQYF. The CDR3 DNA reads TGTGCCAGCAGCTTAGCGGGGTTCGGCGGGGGGAGCTACGAGCAGTACTTC.

This chain links TRBV2 with TRBJ2-1, with D maybe TRBD2 (5 bases). Trimming stripped 6 bases from V and 0 bases from J, with 15 bases between. The V gene's germline CDR1 is SNHLY and CDR2 FYNNEI. This CDR3 comprises 16 residues. The CDR3 is CASRAREEGSYNEQFF. CDR3 nucleotide sequence: TGTGCCAGCAGGGCCCGGGAAGAGGGCTCCTACAATGAGCAGTTCTTC.

The chain combines TRBV29-1 with TRBJ2-1; 8 bases match TRBD2. The V and J ends lost 6 bases and 2 bases, in that order; junction bases with no gene match: 24. The CDR3 runs 20 residues. CDR1 SQVTM and CDR2 ANQGSEA come from the germline V gene. Here the CDR3 reads CSVKGGGGTSRLVAYNEQFF. The CDR3 DNA is TGCAGCGTCAAGGGCGGCGGAGGGACTAGTCGTCTAGTCGCCTACAATGAGCAGTTCTTC.

The genes are TRBV5-4 and TRBJ2-1; 7 nucleotides align to TRBD2. There are 14 residues in the CDR3. The J segment lost 3 bases and the V segment lost 2 bases, leaving 2 bases of the junction unmatched. CDR1 SGHNT and CDR2 YYREEE come from the germline V gene (reference sequence). The CDR3 spells CASSFGGFYNEQFF. DNA for the CDR3: TGTGCCAGCAGCTTCGGGGGGTTCTACAATGAGCAGTTCTTC.

This clone turned up a few times. V usage is TRBV5-1 and J usage is TRBJ2-7; TRBD2 agrees at 7 bases. Germline V CDR1 and CDR2: SGHRS, YFSETQ. The CDR3 is 14 amino acids. With V trimmed by 3 bases and J by 7 bases, 10 bases remained unmatched. The CDR3: CASSYGPQAGEQYF. In DNA form, the CDR3 reads TGCGCCAGCAGCTACGGACCCCAAGCGGGAGAGCAGTACTTC.